Below are 2 T cell receptor beta chains sequenced from a single sample in a study of vaccination and CD4 T cells after COVID-19 (dated by TCRdb to about 2022). The treatment or condition label corresponds to: roughly nine-day PBMC culture with coronavirus spike peptide pools or control peptides (ViraFEST assay). Library method: PCR. Data came from an Illumina iSeq 100. TCR sequencing of DNA from cultured CD4+ T cells used the Oncomine TCR Beta short-read assay at the Johns Hopkins FTIC core. In-frame beta chains were kept once TCRdb had trimmed the public reads at Q25 with fastp and called clones with MiXCR. Entries that share a CDR3 protein sequence are merged under the most common genes and DNA. The sample has about 14,000 distinct CDR3 sequences on record, around half of them singletons. The top ten constitute over 9.5% of the sample. Their antigens remain unidentified. This material consisted of CD4+ T cells from blood, cultured in vitro, taken before SARS-CoV-2 vaccination. These receptor sequences come from a human donor who had recovered from COVID-19.

This chain uses TRBV2 with TRBJ1-1; no clear D gene. The CDR3 has 15 residues. Germline V gene lookup returns CDR1 SNHLY and CDR2 FYNNEI. Trimming shortened V by 3 bases and J by 0 bases, and 11 bases separated the two germline ends. The CDR3 loop is CASSDGRHMNTEAFF. The CDR3 DNA follows: TGTGCCAGCAGTGACGGCCGACACATGAACACTGAAGCTTTCTTT.

This sequence joins TRBV11-2 and TRBJ2-5; a possible D gene is TRBD2 (6 bases). Trimming left V 2 bases short and J 1 base short, with 8 bases between. The length of the CDR3 is 14 residues. Germline loops: CDR1 SGHAT, CDR2 FQNNGV. CDR3 DNA sequence: TGTGCCAGCAGCTTAATGACTAGCCAAGAGACCCAGTACTTC. Translating it yields CASSLMTSQETQYF. Full variable domain (remainder filled in from reference TRBV11-2 and TRBJ2-5): EAGVAQSPRYKIIEKRQSVAFWCNPISGHATLYWYQQILGQGPKLLIQFQNNGVVDDSQLPKDRFSAERLKGVDSTLKIQPAKLEDSAVYLCASSLMTSQETQYFGPGTRLLVL.